The 5 T cell receptor beta chains given below trace back to one sample, sequenced in a study of cytomegalovirus exposure and HLA in healthy donors. PCR amplification relied on 60 Vbeta primers (plus 13 Jbeta primers). Some clones are missing from TCRdb's copy, which holds only in-frame ones; the method was immunoSEQ multiplex PCR. This repertoire shows roughly 120,000 clones, 50% to 70% found once; its top ten account for roughly 8.6%. Sequences were obtained from PBMCs. These receptor sequences come from a woman aged 40 to 55 in good health and CMV-seropositive.

J is TRBJ1-4 and V is TRBV6-5, with no clear D. Germline assignment: CDR1 MNHEY and CDR2 SVGAGI. Trimming removed 2 bases from V and 11 bases from J, with 12 bases in between. This CDR3 comprises 13 residues. The CDR3 is CASSYVGSSKLFF. Written as DNA, the CDR3 is TGTGCCAGCAGTTACGTCGGGTCATCTAAACTGTTTTTT.

This chain connects TRBV5-1 to TRBJ1-1; a weak D match, TRBD1 (5 bases). The germline V and J ends were trimmed by 3 bases and 2 bases, with 17 bases remaining between them. The CDR3 covers 16 residues. Germline CDR1 is SGHRS and CDR2 is YFSETQ. The CDR3 coding sequence is TGCGCCAGCAGCTGGAGCGTCGACAGAGCTAACACTGAAGCTTTCTTT. It is translated as CASSWSVDRANTEAFF.

The chain joins TRBV7-9 to TRBJ2-7; D is possibly TRBD2 (5 bases). From germline, CDR1 is SEHNR and CDR2 FQNEAQ (reference sequence). V dropped 1 base and J dropped 7 bases, with 11 bases sitting between them. CDR3 size: 13 residues. The CDR3 DNA is TGTGCCAGCAGCTTAGATCGGGGTTGGGAGCAGTACTTC. Translation: CASSLDRGWEQYF. The whole variable domain, filled in from reference TRBV7-9 and TRBJ2-7, reads DTGVSQNPRHKITKRGQNVTFRCDPISEHNRLYWYRQTLGQGPEFLTYFQNEAQLEKSRLLSDRFSAERPKGSFSTLEIQRTEQGDSAMYLCASSLDRGWEQYFGPGTRLTVT.

The chain has TRBV7-9 and TRBJ1-5, with 9 bases aligning to TRBD1. CDR1 is SEHNR, CDR2 FQNEAQ, per germline (reference sequence). This CDR3 spans 16 amino acids. J lost 6 bases, V lost 5 bases, and 11 bases had no gene match. The CDR3 here is CASSGWDRAVGQPQHF. CDR3 nucleotide sequence: TGTGCCAGCAGCGGCTGGGACAGGGCCGTTGGTCAGCCCCAGCATTTT.

The chain links TRBV2 to TRBJ2-2, with D possibly being TRBD2 (7 bases). Germline lookup yields CDR1 SNHLY and CDR2 FYNNEI. The ends were cut back, 9 bases at V and 5 bases at J, with 16 bases in the middle. The CDR3 sequence is 14 residues long. The CDR3 DNA sequence: TGTGCCAGAGGGGGAGGGATGAGGACCGGGGAGCTGTTTTTT. Translating gives CARGGGMRTGELFF.